Following are 32 T cell receptor beta chains from one sample sequenced in a study of T cell responses to AZD1222 COVID-19 vaccine. The repertoire was sequenced with immunoSEQ multiplex PCR; TCRdb's copy has only in-frame clones and lacks some. The sample holds just over 150,000 clones; 87% are singletons and the top ten take just over 9%. The input for sequencing was peripheral blood, taken 28 days after the second AZD1222 dose. These receptors came from an adult who received the AZD1222 COVID-19 vaccine.

V and J are TRBV27 and TRBJ2-2; D perhaps matches TRBD2 (5 bases). CDR3 length equals 15 residues. Germline V gene sequence: CDR1 MNHEY, CDR2 SMNVEV (reference sequence). Trimming shortened V by 3 bases and J by 1 base, and 9 bases separated the two germline ends. CDR3 nucleotides: TGTGCCAGCAGTTTTCTGGGGAGGAACACCGGGGAGCTGTTTTTT. This translates into CASSFLGRNTGELFF.

This chain joins TRBV4-3 and TRBJ1-5; no reliable D call. CDR1 is LGHNA and CDR2 is YSLEER in the germline V gene. Trimming removed 4 bases from V and 3 bases from J, with 10 bases in between. The CDR3 spans 14 residues. The CDR3 loop is CASSRDLTNQPQHF. Written as DNA, the CDR3 is TGCGCCAGCAGCCGAGACCTTACCAATCAGCCCCAGCATTTT.

The chain links TRBV7-8 to TRBJ2-3; TRBD1 matches at 9 bases. CDR1 SGHVS and CDR2 FQNEAQ come from the germline V gene. J gave up 3 bases and V 4 bases, and 8 bases lay outside the gene matches. This CDR3 has 16 amino acids. CDR3 bases: TGTGCCAGCAGCTACAGACAGGGGGGGAGAACAGATACGCAGTATTTT. Its protein product is CASSYRQGGRTDTQYF.

This chain links TRBV7-9 with TRBJ1-2; unclear D gene. Trimming stripped 5 bases from V and 8 bases from J, with 9 bases between. The germline V gene has CDR1 SEHNR and CDR2 FQNEAQ (reference sequence). The CDR3 runs to 11 residues. The CDR3 protein is CASSAGGGYTF. The DNA for the CDR3 is TGTGCCAGCAGCGCCGGAGGCGGCTACACCTTC.

The chain recombines TRBV25-1 with TRBJ2-3; TRBD2 aligns across 7 bases. V shed 6 bases, J shed 11 bases, and the junction held 5 bases outside the gene matches. This CDR3 comprises 11 residues. Germline V gene lookup returns CDR1 MGHDK and CDR2 SYGVNS. CDR3 protein: CASREAGMQYF. DNA of the CDR3: TGTGCCAGCAGAGAAGCGGGAATGCAGTATTTT.

The rearrangement links TRBV6-1 to TRBJ1-1; D is undetermined. Germline values: CDR1 MNHNS, CDR2 SASEGT. This CDR3 is built from 16 residues. V lost 3 bases, J lost 0 bases, and 14 bases lay in between. The CDR3 coding sequence is TGTGCCAGCAGTGACCCCTGGAGGAGCCTGAACACTGAAGCTTTCTTT. It yields the protein CASSDPWRSLNTEAFF.

The rearrangement links TRBV12-5 to TRBJ2-1; TRBD2 agrees at 9 bases. After removal of 1 base from V and 5 bases from J, the junction contained 3 bases not matched to a gene. This CDR3 region has 15 residues. Germline loops: CDR1 LGHNT, CDR2 FRNRAP. The CDR3 is CASGLGLAGNNEQFF. DNA of the CDR3: TGTGCTAGTGGTTTGGGGCTAGCGGGGAACAATGAGCAGTTCTTC. Full variable domain (rest looked up from reference TRBV12-5 and TRBJ2-1): DARVTQTPRHKVTEMGQEVTMRCQPILGHNTVFWYRQTMMQGLELLAYFRNRAPLDDSGMPKDRFSAEMPDATLATLKIQPSEPRDSAVYFCASGLGLAGNNEQFFGPGTRLTVL.

The chain's CDR3 is CASSPRLEVPQHF. CDR3 DNA: TGTGCCAGCAGCCCCCGACTCGAGGTGCCCCAGCATTTT. This rearrangement joins TRBV7-2 to TRBJ1-5, with no clear D. Germline CDR1 reads SGHTA; CDR2 reads FQGNSA. V lost 5 bases to trimming and J lost 9 bases, with 14 bases between them. The CDR3 is 13 amino acids.

The rearrangement joins TRBV29-1 to TRBJ2-1; D is unresolved. Germline V gene lookup returns CDR1 SQVTM and CDR2 ANQGSEA. The length of the CDR3 is 13 residues. V was clipped by 0 bases and J by 3 bases, with 6 bases between them. CDR3 sequence (DNA): TGCAGCGTTGAAGAGGTCGTCTACAATGAGCAGTTCTTC. This sequence encodes CSVEEVVYNEQFF.

This chain joins TRBV27 and TRBJ2-5, with D possibly matching TRBD2 (6 bases). The CDR3 has 15 amino acids. The V and J ends lost 5 bases and 4 bases respectively, with 17 bases between them. CDR1 is MNHEY and CDR2 is SMNVEV in the germline V gene (reference sequence). CDR3 nucleotides: TGTGCCAGCAGTCGATGGTTTGGGGGAGGAGAGACCCAGTACTTC. The encoded protein is CASSRWFGGGETQYF.

The V and J genes are TRBV6-5 and TRBJ2-1; TRBD1 agrees at 8 bases. This CDR3 is 15 amino acids long. CDR1 MNHEY and CDR2 SVGAGI come from the germline V gene. V was clipped by 0 bases and J by 5 bases; unmatched bases: 3. The CDR3 coding sequence is TGTGCCAGCAGTTACTCGAACAGGGGGGACAATGAGCAGTTCTTC. Protein product: CASSYSNRGDNEQFF.

The chain has TRBV12-3 or TRBV12-4 and TRBJ2-7; 9 bases fit TRBD1. The CDR3 length is 13 residues. With 6 bases clipped from V and 5 bases from J, the junction kept 5 bases outside the gene matches. The DNA for the CDR3 is TGTGCCAGCAGGGGACAGGGTGCCCACGAGCAGTACTTC. Its protein is CASRGQGAHEQYF.

A single count supports this clone. CDR3 nucleotide sequence: TGTGCCAGCAGTGAAACGGGGGTGCTCTATGGCTACACCTTC. Translation: CASSETGVLYGYTF. V is TRBV25-1 and J is TRBJ1-2, with TRBD1 as a possible D gene (5 bases). This CDR3 has 14 residues. V lost 2 bases, J lost 4 bases, and 11 bases lay in between. CDR1 and CDR2 (germline): MGHDK, SYGVNS.

J is TRBJ1-1 and V is TRBV6-2 or TRBV6-3, with TRBD1 identical over 7 bases. The V segment lost 2 bases and the J segment 1 base; nucleotides outside the gene matches: 4. The CDR3 has 15 residues. Germline loops: CDR1 MNHEY, CDR2 SVGEGT. The CDR3 coding sequence is TGTGCCAGCAGTTACGCAGGGGGGGAGAACACTGAAGCTTTCTTT. Protein product: CASSYAGGENTEAFF.

As DNA, the CDR3 is TGTGCCATCAGTGAGCCCTCCACCGGGACAGGGATTAATGAGCAGTTCTTC. Translating gives CAISEPSTGTGINEQFF. The J gene is TRBJ2-1, the V gene TRBV10-3; 9 nucleotides match TRBD1. V lost 2 bases, J lost 7 bases, and 12 bases stayed unmatched. Germline CDR1 is ENHRY and CDR2 is SYGVKD. This CDR3 has 17 amino acids.

This clone showed up just once. The V gene is TRBV2, the J gene TRBJ1-2; D might be TRBD1 (6 bases). Germline-derived CDR1 and CDR2 are SNHLY and FYNNEI. CDR3 length: 13 residues. V lost 6 bases and J lost 6, with 14 bases in between. In nucleotides, the CDR3 is TGTGCCAGCAGAACAGGGTTAAGGGATGGCTACACCTTC. Translation: CASRTGLRDGYTF.

Only a few counts were recorded for this clone. The chain has TRBV6-2 or TRBV6-3 and TRBJ2-7; D uncertain. There are 15 residues in the CDR3. Deletions cut 4 bases from V and 2 bases from J, with 15 bases between. Per the germline V gene, CDR1 is MNHEY and CDR2 is SVGEGT. The CDR3 spells CASSSRGTAPYEQYF. As DNA, the CDR3 is TGTGCCAGCAGTTCAAGAGGAACGGCGCCCTACGAGCAGTACTTC.

This clone has only one observation. This chain uses TRBV6-2 or TRBV6-3 with TRBJ1-2; no clear D. Between the trimmed V and J ends, which lost 2 bases and 6 bases, there was a span of 7 bases. Germline values: CDR1 MNHEY, CDR2 SVGEGT. The CDR3 is 12 residues long. The DNA of the CDR3 is TGTGCCAGCAGTTACGAAGGGAATGGCTACACCTTC. It codes for CASSYEGNGYTF.

The chain combines TRBV7-2 with TRBJ1-2; D call uncertain. Trimming took off 8 bases at V and 6 bases at J, with 19 bases between the two ends. The CDR3 spans 14 residues. In germline, CDR1 is SGHTA, CDR2 FQGNSA. The CDR3 nucleotides read TGTGCCAGCCCGAACGCGGCGGTGAATGATGGCTACACCTTC. As protein: CASPNAAVNDGYTF. Full variable domain (rest looked up from reference TRBV7-2 and TRBJ1-2): GAGVSQSPSNKVTEKGKDVELRCDPISGHTALYWYRQSLGQGLEFLIYFQGNSAPDKSGLPSDRFSAERTGGSVSTLTIQRTQQEDSAVYLCASPNAAVNDGYTFGSGTRLTVV.

The chain couples TRBV7-9 to TRBJ2-3; 8 nucleotides align to TRBD1. This CDR3 has 14 residues. The germline gives CDR1 SEHNR, CDR2 FQNEAQ (reference sequence). V dropped 6 bases and J dropped 6; count of bases not matched to a gene: 8. The CDR3 loop is CASSDRGLADTQYF. CDR3 DNA sequence: TGTGCCAGCAGTGACAGGGGTCTTGCGGATACGCAGTATTTT. The full variable domain, its missing parts supplied by reference TRBV7-9 and TRBJ2-3, is DTGVSQNPRHKITKRGQNVTFRCDPISEHNRLYWYRQTLGQGPEFLTYFQNEAQLEKSRLLSDRFSAERPKGSFSTLEIQRTEQGDSAMYLCASSDRGLADTQYFGPGTRLTVL.

The chain employs TRBV3-1 (or the pseudogene TRBV3-2) and TRBJ2-1; 10 positions match TRBD2. After removal of 3 bases from V and 14 bases from J, the junction contained 7 bases not matched to a gene. Germline CDR1 LGHDT, CDR2 YNNKEL (reference sequence). The CDR3 covers 13 residues. The CDR3 DNA sequence: TGTGCCAGCAGCCAGTTAGGGACTAGCGCTGAGTTCTTC. It yields the protein CASSQLGTSAEFF.

J is TRBJ2-3 and V is TRBV10-3; the D is unclear. The V end lost 7 bases, the J end lost 2 bases, and 7 bases lay between the germline ends. Germline CDR1 ENHRY, CDR2 SYGVKD. The CDR3 is 12 amino acids. As DNA, the CDR3 is TGTGCCATCATGGGGTCCACAGATACGCAGTATTTT. It is translated as CAIMGSTDTQYF.

The chain joins TRBV12-3 or TRBV12-4 to TRBJ2-1; no clear D. V lost 6 bases and J lost 9, with 9 bases in between. The CDR3 sequence is 11 residues long. The CDR3 region has the DNA TGTGCCAGCAGCCATCAGACTGAGCAGTTCTTC. The encoded protein is CASSHQTEQFF.

This clone was picked up one time. The rearrangement joins TRBV19 to TRBJ1-5; the D is unclear. The V and J ends lost 3 bases and 4 bases respectively, with 10 bases between them. The CDR3 consists of 14 residues. Germline-derived CDR1 and CDR2 are LNHDA and SQIVND (reference sequence). CDR3 coding DNA: TGTGCCAGTAGTATCAAGGTGGGTAATCAGCCCCAGCATTTT. It is translated as CASSIKVGNQPQHF.

The V gene is TRBV11-1, the J gene TRBJ1-6, with no clear D. The CDR3 is made up of 16 amino acids. Germline V gives CDR1 SGHAT, CDR2 FQDESV (reference sequence). V lost 1 base and J 7 bases, leaving 14 bases between the germline ends. The CDR3 here is CASSLEAVSGNSPLHF. DNA for the CDR3: TGTGCCAGCAGCTTAGAAGCCGTATCGGGGAATTCACCCCTCCACTTT.

This clone turned up a few times. The sample has other DNA sequences that encode this CDR3 too. The chain joins TRBV4-3 to TRBJ2-1; 9 bases map to TRBD2. This CDR3 is built from 15 residues. Germline trimming cut 0 bases from V and 6 bases from J; bases unmatched to any gene: 3. Germline CDR1 is LGHNA and CDR2 is YSLEER. The CDR3 here is CASSQDSGSLNEQFF. DNA of the CDR3: TGCGCCAGCAGCCAAGATAGCGGGAGTCTCAATGAGCAGTTCTTC.

The chain uses TRBV29-1 and TRBJ1-4, with 9 bases identical to TRBD1. The ends lost 4 bases at V and 7 bases at J; junction bases unmatched: 7. Per germline, CDR1 SQVTM and CDR2 ANQGSEA. This CDR3 contains 14 residues. DNA of the CDR3: TGCAGCGTTGGGGGACAGGGCATGGGTGAAAAACTGTTTTTT. Translated: CSVGGQGMGEKLFF.

This clone appeared a few times. V and J are TRBV3-1 (or the pseudogene TRBV3-2) and TRBJ1-6; D remains ambiguous. This CDR3 has 14 amino acids. Trimming removed 3 bases from V and 7 bases from J, with 10 bases in between. The V gene's germline CDR1 is LGHDT and CDR2 YNNKEL (reference sequence). The CDR3 region has the DNA TGTGCCAGCAGCCATCGGAGTATGAATTCACCCCTCCACTTT. Its translation: CASSHRSMNSPLHF.

The chain employs TRBV11-3 and TRBJ2-1; weak D call: TRBD2 (6 bases). The CDR3 extends over 15 amino acids. Trimming stripped 1 base from V and 2 bases from J, with 9 bases between. Germline-derived CDR1 and CDR2 are SGHNT and YENEEA. The CDR3 DNA reads TGTGCCAGCAGCTTAGGCGGAGGGGCCTACAATGAGCAGTTCTTC. This gives the protein CASSLGGGAYNEQFF.

The chain couples TRBV10-3 to TRBJ2-1, with 8 bases fitting TRBD1. The V and J ends lost 6 bases and 5 bases, in that order; junction bases with no gene match: 3. Germline V gene sequence: CDR1 ENHRY, CDR2 SYGVKD. The CDR3 spans 13 residues. The CDR3 reads CAIRGQGDNEQFF. In DNA, the CDR3 is TGTGCCATCAGAGGACAGGGCGACAATGAGCAGTTCTTC.

The J gene is TRBJ1-1, the V gene TRBV25-1; D possibly corresponds to TRBD1 (6 bases). Germline CDR1 MGHDK, CDR2 SYGVNS. V shed 4 bases and J shed 4 bases, with 10 bases lying between them. This CDR3 has 13 residues. CDR3 sequence reads: CASSVQGSTEAFF. The CDR3 nucleotides are TGTGCCAGCAGTGTACAGGGCAGCACTGAAGCTTTCTTT.

The chain couples TRBV27 to TRBJ2-5, with a tentative D call TRBD1 (5 bases). CDR3 size: 15 residues. V lost 6 bases, J lost 2 bases, and 16 bases lay in between. CDR1 is MNHEY and CDR2 is SMNVEV in the germline V gene (reference sequence). CDR3 sequence reads: CASSPTVPEQETQYF. CDR3 in DNA: TGTGCCAGCAGCCCGACAGTCCCGGAACAAGAGACCCAGTACTTC.